The rows below give T cell receptor beta chains drawn from one sample of a study of shared clonotypes between healthy human individuals. The assay was immunoSEQ multiplex PCR, and TCRdb's table has in-frame clones only and misses some. The data hold more than 2,000,000 clones, with more than 80% observed a single time. The sample consisted of naive CD4+ T cells from PBMCs. These receptors all stem from a man aged 18 to 30 in good health. Some clones in this sample may be carry-over from other donors' samples. Both conserved end residues are part of each CDR3. D genes are given only for firm matches. A clone size is listed for some rows: how often the clone was seen (once, few, many), or a class if it is expanded.

. | TRBJ1-2 | TRBV29-1 | . | TGCAGCGTTGAATCCGGGCCAAGGGGCTACACCTTC | CSVESGPRGYTF
. | TRBJ1-1 | TRBV6-5 | . | TGTGCCAGCAGTTACTCGTACCAAGGCACTGAAGCTTTCTTT | CASSYSYQGTEAFF
. | TRBJ2-1 | TRBV7-3 | . | TGTGCCAGCAGCGCGTATGCTGGAGGGGTCAATGAGCAGTTCTTC | CASSAYAGGVNEQFF
TRBD1 | TRBJ2-7 | TRBV28 | . | TGTGCCAGCAGGGGAACGGGGGACAGGCCTTCCTACGAGCAGTACTTC | CASRGTGDRPSYEQYF
. | TRBJ1-5 | TRBV28 | . | TGTGCCAGCAGTTTTGGCAGCCGGGGTAGCAATCAGCCCCAGCATTTT | CASSFGSRGSNQPQHF
. | TRBJ1-2 | TRBV9 | . | TGTGCCAGCAGCGTAGGACACTATGGCTACACCTTC | CASSVGHYGYTF
. | TRBJ1-2 | TRBV6-5 | . | TGTGCCAGCAGCCTTTTGGTATCCAACTATGGCTACACCTTC | CASSLLVSNYGYTF
TRBD2 | TRBJ2-1 | TRBV5-1 | once | TGCGCCAGCAGCGGGGACTATGGTGTCGATGAGCAGTTCTTC | CASSGDYGVDEQFF
. | TRBJ2-1 | TRBV14 | few | TGTGCCAGCAGCCATCCAGTGAGGAGCTCCTACAATGAGCAGTTCTTC | CASSHPVRSSYNEQFF
. | TRBJ2-7 | TRBV18 | . | TGTGCCAGCTCACCACCGAACGAGTTTCGGGAGCAGTACTTC | CASSPPNEFREQYF
TRBD2 | TRBJ2-7 | TRBV10-3 | . | TGTGCCATCAGGACTAGCGGAAACTCCTACGAGCAGTACTTC | CAIRTSGNSYEQYF
. | TRBJ2-2 | TRBV5-1 | . | TGCGCCAGCAGCCCCGGACAGTTCGGCACCGGGGAGCTGTTTTTT | CASSPGQFGTGELFF
TRBD1 | TRBJ1-1 | TRBV18 | . | TGTGCCAGCTACCCCGGGACAGGGTCCACTGAAGCTTTCTTT | CASYPGTGSTEAFF
TRBD1 | TRBJ1-3 | TRBV7-2 | . | TGTGCCAGCAGATCACAGGGGGCTGGAAACACCATATATTTT | CASRSQGAGNTIYF
. | TRBJ2-2 | TRBV18 | once | TGTGCCAGCTCACCCGACCCCCGACAGCCCGGGGAGCTGTTTTTT | CASSPDPRQPGELFF
. | TRBJ1-5 | TRBV19 | . | TGTGCCAGTCTCCCCGGGGGTCCAGAAAATCAGCCCCAGCATTTT | CASLPGGPENQPQHF
. | TRBJ1-3 | TRBV5-1 | . | TGCGCCAGCAGCCGGTCCTCCCTCTCTGGAAACACCATATATTTT | CASSRSSLSGNTIYF
. | TRBJ2-7 | TRBV6-1 | . | TGTGCCACTACGACAGGAGCCTACGAGCAGTACTTC | CATTTGAYEQYF
TRBD2 | TRBJ2-1 | TRBV7-7 | . | TGTGCCAGCAGCCCTTCCCAAGGGACTAGCGGGAGCAATGAGCAGTTCTTC | CASSPSQGTSGSNEQFF
. | TRBJ2-1 | TRBV7-2 | . | TGTGCCAGCAGCTGGAGCGCGGAGGGGCAGTTCTTC | CASSWSAEGQFF
TRBD1 | TRBJ1-1 | TRBV19 | . | TGTGCCAGTAGTATAGGGTGGGACAGACCGTACACTGAAGCTTTCTTT | CASSIGWDRPYTEAFF
. | TRBJ2-3 | TRBV7-2 | . | TGTGCCAGCAGCTTCCCTTCCTCTAGCACAGATACGCAGTATTTT | CASSFPSSSTDTQYF
TRBD1 | TRBJ1-1 | TRBV19 | . | TGTGCCAGTAGTCCAGGGACAGGGTTGGACACTGAAGCTTTCTTT | CASSPGTGLDTEAFF
TRBD1 | TRBJ1-1 | TRBV2 | . | TGTGCCAGCAGAAACAGCCTCGGACAGGGTGGCGCTGAAGCTTTCTTT | CASRNSLGQGGAEAFF
. | TRBJ2-7 | TRBV29-1 | . | TGCACCACCTGGGGCGGGGGCGCGCGGTACGAGCAGTACTTC | CTTWGGGARYEQYF
. | TRBJ1-5 | TRBV2 | . | TGTGCCAGCGTAGGGACCATCAATCAGCCCCAGCATTTT | CASVGTINQPQHF
TRBD2 | TRBJ2-1 | TRBV5-1 | . | TGCGCCAGCAGCCCGGGACTAGCGGGAGTAGAATACAATGAGCAGTTCTTC | CASSPGLAGVEYNEQFF
TRBD1 | TRBJ1-3 | TRBV5-1 | . | TGCGCCAGCAGCAGGACCCTGACAGGGATTGGAAACACCATATATTTT | CASSRTLTGIGNTIYF
TRBD2 | TRBJ2-2 | TRBV9 | . | TGTGCCAGCGGACTAGCCCGAGCCGGCGGGGAGCTGTTTTTT | CASGLARAGGELFF
. | TRBJ1-4 | TRBV4-1 | . | TGCGCCAGCAGCCCCCTGGACAATCTTGAAAAACTGTTTTTT | CASSPLDNLEKLFF
. | TRBJ2-1 | TRBV18 | . | TGTGCCAGCTCACTACAGGGATACAATGAGCAGTTCTTC | CASSLQGYNEQFF
TRBD1 | TRBJ2-2 | TRBV19 | once | TGTGCCAGTAGGCAGGGGGCTTTCGGGGTGACCGGGGAGCTGTTTTTT | CASRQGAFGVTGELFF
. | TRBJ1-4 | TRBV28 | . | TGTGCCAGCACCCGGTTGAGGGTTGAAAAACTGTTTTTT | CASTRLRVEKLFF
. | TRBJ2-3 | TRBV29-1 | once | TGCAGCGCCCGGTTGACTTTCACAGATACGCAGTATTTT | CSARLTFTDTQYF
. | TRBJ2-1 | TRBV2 | . | TGTGCCAGCAGTGGGACACCGGGTGGGGAGCAGTTCTTC | CASSGTPGGEQFF
TRBD2 | TRBJ2-3 | TRBV28 | . | TGTGCCAGCAGTCGACTAGCGGGAGACCCAGATACGCAGTATTTT | CASSRLAGDPDTQYF
. | TRBJ1-2 | TRBV18 | . | TGTGCCAGCTCACCTTCCGGAGGAGGCTACACCTTC | CASSPSGGGYTF
. | TRBJ2-2 | TRBV15 | . | TGTGCCACCAGCGCCCGCCATGCAGCCACCGGGGAGCTGTTTTTT | CATSARHAATGELFF
. | TRBJ1-4 | TRBV11-2 | . | TGTGCCATAAAACCTCAGGCAACTAATGAAAAACTGTTTTTT | CAIKPQATNEKLFF
. | TRBJ2-3 | TRBV18 | . | TGTGCCAGCTCACCAGGGGGAGTAGATACGCAGTATTTT | CASSPGGVDTQYF
. | TRBJ2-1 | TRBV27 | . | TGTGCCAGCAGTTTGGGGGCGTTGGGGATCTACAATGAGCAGTTCTTC | CASSLGALGIYNEQFF
. | TRBJ2-5 | TRBV5-4 | . | TGTGCCAGCAGATTCGGACAGCAAGAGACCCAGTACTTC | CASRFGQQETQYF